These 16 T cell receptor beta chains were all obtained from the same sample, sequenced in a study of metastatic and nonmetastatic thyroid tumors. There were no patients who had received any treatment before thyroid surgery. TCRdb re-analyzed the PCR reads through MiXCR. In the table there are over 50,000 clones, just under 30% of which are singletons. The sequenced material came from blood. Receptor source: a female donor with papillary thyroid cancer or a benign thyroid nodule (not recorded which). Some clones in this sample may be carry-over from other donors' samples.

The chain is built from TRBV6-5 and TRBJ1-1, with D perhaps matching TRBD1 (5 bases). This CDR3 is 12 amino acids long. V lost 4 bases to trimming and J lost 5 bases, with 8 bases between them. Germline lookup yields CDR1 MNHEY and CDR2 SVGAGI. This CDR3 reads CASSLGVTEAFF. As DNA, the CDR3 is TGTGCCAGCAGTTTGGGGGTGACTGAAGCTTTCTTT.

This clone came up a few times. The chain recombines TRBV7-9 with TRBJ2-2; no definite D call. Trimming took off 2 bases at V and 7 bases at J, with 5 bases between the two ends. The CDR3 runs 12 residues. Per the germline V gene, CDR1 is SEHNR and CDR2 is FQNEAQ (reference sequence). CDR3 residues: CASSLRIGELFF. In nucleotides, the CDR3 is TGTGCCAGCAGCTTACGGATCGGGGAGCTGTTTTTT.

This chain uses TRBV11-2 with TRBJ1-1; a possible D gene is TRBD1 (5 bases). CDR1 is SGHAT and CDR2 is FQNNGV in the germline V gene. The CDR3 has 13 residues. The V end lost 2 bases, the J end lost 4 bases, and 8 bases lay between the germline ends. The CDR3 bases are TGTGCCAGCAGCTTAAGGGGTTTCACTGAAGCTTTCTTT. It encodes CASSLRGFTEAFF.

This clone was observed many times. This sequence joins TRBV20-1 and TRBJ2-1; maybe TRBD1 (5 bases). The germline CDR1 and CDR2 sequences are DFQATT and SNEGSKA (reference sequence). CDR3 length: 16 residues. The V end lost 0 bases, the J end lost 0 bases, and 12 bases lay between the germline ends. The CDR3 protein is CSARDSRASSYNEQFF. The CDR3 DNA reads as TGCAGTGCTAGAGACAGCAGGGCGAGCTCCTACAATGAGCAGTTCTTC.

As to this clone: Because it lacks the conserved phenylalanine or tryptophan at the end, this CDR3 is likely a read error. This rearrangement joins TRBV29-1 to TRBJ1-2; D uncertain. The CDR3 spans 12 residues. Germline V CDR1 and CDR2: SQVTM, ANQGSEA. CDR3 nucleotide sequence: TGCAGTGTTGAAGACGGAGAGTCTGGCTACACCTCC. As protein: CSVEDGESGYTS.

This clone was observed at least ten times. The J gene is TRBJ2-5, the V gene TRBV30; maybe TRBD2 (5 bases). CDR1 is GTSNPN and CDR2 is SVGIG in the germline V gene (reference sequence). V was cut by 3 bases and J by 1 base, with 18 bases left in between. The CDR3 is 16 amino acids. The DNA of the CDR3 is TGTGCCTGGAGCCCCCTCGAAAGTAGCGCCCAAGAGACCCAGTACTTC. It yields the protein CAWSPLESSAQETQYF.

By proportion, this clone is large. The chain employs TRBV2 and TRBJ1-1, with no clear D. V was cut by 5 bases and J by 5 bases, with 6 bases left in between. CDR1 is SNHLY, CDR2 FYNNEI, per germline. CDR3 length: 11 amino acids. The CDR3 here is CASSTGTEAFF. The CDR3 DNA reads TGTGCCAGCAGTACGGGGACTGAAGCTTTCTTT.

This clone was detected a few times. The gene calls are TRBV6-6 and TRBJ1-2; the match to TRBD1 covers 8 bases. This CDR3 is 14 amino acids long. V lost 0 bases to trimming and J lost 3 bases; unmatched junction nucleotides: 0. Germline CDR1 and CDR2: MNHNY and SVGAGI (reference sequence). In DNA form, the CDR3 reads TGTGCCAGCAGTTACTCGGGACAGGACTATGGCTACACCTTC. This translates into CASSYSGQDYGYTF.

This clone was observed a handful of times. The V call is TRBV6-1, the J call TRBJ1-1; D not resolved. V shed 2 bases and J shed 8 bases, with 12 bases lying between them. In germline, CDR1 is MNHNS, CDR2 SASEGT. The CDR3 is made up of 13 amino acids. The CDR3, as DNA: TGTGCCAGCAGTGAATCGAGGGTACAGGAAGCTTTCTTT. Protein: CASSESRVQEAFF.

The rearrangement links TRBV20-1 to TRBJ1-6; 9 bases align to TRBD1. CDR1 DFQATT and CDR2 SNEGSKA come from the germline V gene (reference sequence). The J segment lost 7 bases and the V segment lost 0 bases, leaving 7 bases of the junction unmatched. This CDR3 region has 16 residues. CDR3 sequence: CSARDLITGGNSPLHF. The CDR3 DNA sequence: TGCAGTGCTAGAGATCTTATTACAGGGGGCAATTCACCCCTCCACTTT.

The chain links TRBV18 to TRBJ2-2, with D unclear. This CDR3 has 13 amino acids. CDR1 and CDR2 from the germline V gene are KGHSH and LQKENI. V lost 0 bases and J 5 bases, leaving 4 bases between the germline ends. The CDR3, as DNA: TGTGCCAGCTCACCACCGCATACCGGGGAGCTGTTTTTT. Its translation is CASSPPHTGELFF.

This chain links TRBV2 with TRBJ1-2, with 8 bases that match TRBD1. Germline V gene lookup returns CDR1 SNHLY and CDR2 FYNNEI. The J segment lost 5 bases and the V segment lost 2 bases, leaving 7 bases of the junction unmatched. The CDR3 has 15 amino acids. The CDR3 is CASSEHTGGLYGYTF. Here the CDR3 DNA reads TGTGCCAGCAGTGAACATACAGGGGGACTTTATGGCTACACCTTC.

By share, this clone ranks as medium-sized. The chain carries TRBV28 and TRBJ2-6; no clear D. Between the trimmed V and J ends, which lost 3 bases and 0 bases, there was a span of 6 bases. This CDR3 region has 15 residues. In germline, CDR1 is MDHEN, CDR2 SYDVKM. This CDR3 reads CASSFPNSGANVLTF. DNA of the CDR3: TGTGCCAGCAGTTTTCCTAACTCTGGGGCCAACGTCCTGACTTTC.

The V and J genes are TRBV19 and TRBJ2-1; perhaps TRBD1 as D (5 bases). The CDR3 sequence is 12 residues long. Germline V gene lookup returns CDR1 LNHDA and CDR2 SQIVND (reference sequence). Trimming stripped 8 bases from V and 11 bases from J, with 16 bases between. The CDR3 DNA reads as TGTGCCAGTGGGCTGCAGGGTAGTAAGCAGTTCTTC. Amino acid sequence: CASGLQGSKQFF.

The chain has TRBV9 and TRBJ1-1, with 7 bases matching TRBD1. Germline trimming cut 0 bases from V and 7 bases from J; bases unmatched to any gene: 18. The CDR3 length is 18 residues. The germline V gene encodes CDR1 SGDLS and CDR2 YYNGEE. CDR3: CASSVEPYGQAEGGEAFF. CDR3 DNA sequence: TGTGCCAGCAGCGTAGAGCCTTACGGACAGGCCGAAGGAGGTGAAGCTTTCTTT. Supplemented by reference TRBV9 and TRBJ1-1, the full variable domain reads DSGVTQTPKHLITATGQRVTLRCSPRSGDLSVYWYQQSLDQGLQFLIQYYNGEERAKGNILERFSAQQFPDLHSELNLSSLELGDSALYFCASSVEPYGQAEGGEAFFGQGTRLTVV.

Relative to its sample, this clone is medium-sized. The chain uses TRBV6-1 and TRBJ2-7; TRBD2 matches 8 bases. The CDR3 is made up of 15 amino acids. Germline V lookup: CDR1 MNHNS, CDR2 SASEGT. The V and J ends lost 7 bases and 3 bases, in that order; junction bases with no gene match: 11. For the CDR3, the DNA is TGTGCCAGCACCGGACCGGGACTAGTTGTCTACGAGCAGTACTTC. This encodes CASTGPGLVVYEQYF.